The next 8 T cell receptor beta chains were all read from a single sample in a study of early T cells in non-severe SARS-CoV-2 infection. TCRdb re-called the 5' RACE reads through MiXCR, storing one row per CDR3 protein. The table lists around 50,000 distinct CDR3 sequences, roughly 9.8% of them singletons. The specimen sequenced was whole blood. The receptors come from an adult who was a healthcare worker with PCR-confirmed SARS-CoV-2 infection or an uninfected control (not recorded which).

This clonotype showed up many times. The chain joins TRBV18 to TRBJ1-3; D gene ambiguous. This CDR3 is built from 16 residues. Trimming left V 1 base short and J 0 bases short, with 10 bases between. Germline values: CDR1 KGHSH, CDR2 LQKENI. DNA of the CDR3: TGTGCCAGCTCACCACGGGCAGCCGGCTCTGGAAACACCATATATTTT. As protein: CASSPRAAGSGNTIYF.

This clonotype was seen repeatedly, ten times or more. V is TRBV5-6 and J is TRBJ2-3; D remains unclear. This CDR3 is 11 amino acids long. V gave up 0 bases and J gave up 4 bases, with 0 bases separating them. Germline V gene lookup returns CDR1 SGHDT and CDR2 YYEEEE. The CDR3 spells CASSLADTQYF. The CDR3, as DNA: TGTGCCAGCAGCTTGGCAGATACGCAGTATTTT. The full variable domain, in which reference TRBV5-6 and TRBJ2-3 provide the parts outside the CDR3, is DAGVTQSPTHLIKTRGQQVTLRCSPKSGHDTVSWYQQALGQGPQFIFQYYEEEERQRGNFPDRFSGHQFPNYSSELNVNALLLGDSALYLCASSLADTQYFGPGTRLTVL.

CDR3 nucleotides: TGTGCCATCAGCAACAGGGGGCTACAGGGCTACACCTTC. It encodes CAISNRGLQGYTF. The genes are TRBV10-3 and TRBJ1-2; TRBD1 matches at 9 bases. The junction had 7 bases not matched to a gene; V was cut back by 6 bases and J by 8 bases. Germline V gives CDR1 ENHRY, CDR2 SYGVKD. This CDR3 spans 13 amino acids.

This clonotype has a count of ten or more. The genes are TRBV3-1 and TRBJ2-5; 10 bases map to TRBD1. The CDR3 contains 15 residues. In germline, CDR1 is LGHDT, CDR2 YNNKEL (reference sequence). V was clipped by 0 bases and J by 3 bases; unmatched bases: 1. CDR3 DNA sequence: TGTGCCAGCAGCCAAGAAGGGACAGGGGAAGAGACCCAGTACTTC. The encoded protein is CASSQEGTGEETQYF.

At least ten counts were recorded for this clonotype. The CDR3 nucleotides read TGCGCCAGCAGCCCAGGGACCGTATTCCCTCTTCCGAATGAGCAGTTCTTC. This translates into CASSPGTVFPLPNEQFF. The J gene is TRBJ2-1, the V gene TRBV4-1; D might be TRBD1 or TRBD2, each matching 5 bases. The germline CDR1 and CDR2 sequences are MGHRA and YSYEKL. The CDR3 is 17 residues long. V lost 4 bases to trimming and J lost 7 bases, with 23 bases between them.

This clonotype was detected ten times or more. The chain carries TRBV7-8 and TRBJ2-1; 10 nucleotides match TRBD1. CDR3 size: 15 residues. Trimming at V came to 7 bases and at J to 3 bases, leaving 6 bases not matched to a gene. Germline V gene sequence: CDR1 SGHVS, CDR2 FQNEAQ. Here the CDR3 DNA reads TGTGCCAGCATTTCCGACAGGGGGCTCTACAATGAGCAGTTCTTC. Protein: CASISDRGLYNEQFF.

This clonotype was observed many times. The chain recombines TRBV5-6 with TRBJ1-2; D perhaps matches TRBD1 (6 bases). The V and J ends lost 4 bases and 8 bases respectively, with 15 bases between them. Germline V CDR1 and CDR2: SGHDT, YYEEEE. The CDR3 covers 13 residues. The CDR3 DNA follows: TGTGCCAGCAGCCCGACAGGATTGCGGGGCTACACCTTC. It specifies CASSPTGLRGYTF.

The table lists this clonotype with a few counts. The chain recombines TRBV29-1 with TRBJ2-6, with D tentatively TRBD2 (6 bases). V was shortened by 3 bases and J by 0 bases, with 9 bases between the two germline ends. The germline V gene has CDR1 SQVTM and CDR2 ANQGSEA. This CDR3 region has 15 residues. CDR3 region: CSVDRGSSGANVLTF. CDR3 nucleotide sequence: TGCAGCGTTGATCGGGGGAGCTCTGGGGCCAACGTCCTGACTTTC.